The following is a T cell receptor beta chain sequence with its context. This CDR3 is 12 amino acids long. Germline CDR1 MNHEY, CDR2 SVGAGI. V gave up 8 bases and J gave up 4 bases; unmatched junction bases: 2. This record belongs to a study of blood T cell repertoires in COVID-19. Produced via immunoSEQ multiplex PCR; TCRdb's table is partial and in-frame only. The sample has 70,000 or so clones, 90% seen once. This clonotype was obtained from a man over 45 with acute or convalescent COVID-19. This rearrangement joins TRBV6-5 to TRBJ2-1, with 7 bases identical to TRBD2. Source material: peripheral blood. CDR3: CASRGEYNEQFF. The CDR3 nucleotides are TGTGCCAGCCGGGGGGAATACAATGAGCAGTTCTTC.